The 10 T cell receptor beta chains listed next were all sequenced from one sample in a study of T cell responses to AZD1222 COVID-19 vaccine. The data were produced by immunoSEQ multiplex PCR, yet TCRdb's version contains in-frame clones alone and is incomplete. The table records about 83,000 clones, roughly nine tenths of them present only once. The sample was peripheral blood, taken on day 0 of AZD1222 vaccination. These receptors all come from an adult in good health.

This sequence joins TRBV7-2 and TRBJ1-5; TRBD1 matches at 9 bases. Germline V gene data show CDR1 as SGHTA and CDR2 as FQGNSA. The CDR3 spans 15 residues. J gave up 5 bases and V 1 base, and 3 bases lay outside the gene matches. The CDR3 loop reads CASSLEGTGHQPQHF. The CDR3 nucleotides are TGTGCCAGCAGCTTAGAGGGGACAGGGCATCAGCCCCAGCATTTT.

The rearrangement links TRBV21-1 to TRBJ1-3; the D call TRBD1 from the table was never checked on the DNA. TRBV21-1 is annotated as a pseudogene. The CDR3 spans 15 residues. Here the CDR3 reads CASSNVQGGGNTIYF. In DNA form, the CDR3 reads TGTGCCAGCAGCAATGTCCAGGGTGGTGGAAACACCATATATTTT.

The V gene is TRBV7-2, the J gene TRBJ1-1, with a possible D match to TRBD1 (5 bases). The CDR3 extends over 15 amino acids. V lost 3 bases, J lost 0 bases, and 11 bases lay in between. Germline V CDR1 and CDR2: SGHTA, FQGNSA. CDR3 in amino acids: CASSLIDSLNTEAFF. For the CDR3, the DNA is TGTGCCAGCAGCTTGATTGACAGCCTGAACACTGAAGCTTTCTTT.

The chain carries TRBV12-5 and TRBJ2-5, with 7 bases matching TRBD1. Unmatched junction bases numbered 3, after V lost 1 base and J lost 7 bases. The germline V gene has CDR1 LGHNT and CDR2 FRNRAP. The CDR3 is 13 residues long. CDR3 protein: CASGLGTGGTQYF. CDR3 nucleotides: TGTGCTAGTGGTTTGGGGACAGGTGGGACCCAGTACTTC.

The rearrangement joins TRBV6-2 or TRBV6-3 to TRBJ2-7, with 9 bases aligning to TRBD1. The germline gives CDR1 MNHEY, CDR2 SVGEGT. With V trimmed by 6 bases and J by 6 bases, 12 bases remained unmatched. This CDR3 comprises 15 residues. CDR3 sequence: CASSQHRGPRVEQYF. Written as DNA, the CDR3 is TGTGCCAGCAGCCAGCACAGGGGGCCCCGGGTCGAGCAGTACTTC.

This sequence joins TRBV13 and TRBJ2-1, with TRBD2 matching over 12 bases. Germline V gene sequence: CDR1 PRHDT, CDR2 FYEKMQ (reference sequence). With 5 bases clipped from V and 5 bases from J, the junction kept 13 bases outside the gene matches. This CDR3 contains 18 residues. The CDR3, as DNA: TGTGCCAGCAGCCCCCCTAGCCTGACTAGCGGGAGCGACAATGAGCAGTTCTTC. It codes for CASSPPSLTSGSDNEQFF.

CDR3: CASGRDRGTNTEAFF. The CDR3 DNA reads TGTGCTAGTGGTCGGGACAGGGGGACGAACACTGAAGCTTTCTTT. The V and J genes are TRBV12-5 and TRBJ1-1; 11 bases map to TRBD1. CDR1 LGHNT and CDR2 FRNRAP come from the germline V gene. The CDR3 sequence is 15 residues long. V lost 5 bases and J lost 1; bases outside the gene matches: 3.

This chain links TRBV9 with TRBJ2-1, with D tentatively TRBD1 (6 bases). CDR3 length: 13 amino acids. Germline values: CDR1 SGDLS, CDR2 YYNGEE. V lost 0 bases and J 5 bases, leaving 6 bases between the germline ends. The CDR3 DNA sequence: TGTGCCAGCAGCGTAGAGGGGGACAATGAGCAGTTCTTC. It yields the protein CASSVEGDNEQFF.

The CDR3 DNA sequence: TGTGCCAGCAGACCGTCGTCCGGGGAGCAGTTCTTC. Protein product: CASRPSSGEQFF. The chain uses TRBV6-5 and TRBJ2-1; D is unclear. V was shortened by 6 bases and J by 10 bases, with 13 bases between the two germline ends. The length of the CDR3 is 12 residues. Germline V gene data show CDR1 as MNHEY and CDR2 as SVGAGI.

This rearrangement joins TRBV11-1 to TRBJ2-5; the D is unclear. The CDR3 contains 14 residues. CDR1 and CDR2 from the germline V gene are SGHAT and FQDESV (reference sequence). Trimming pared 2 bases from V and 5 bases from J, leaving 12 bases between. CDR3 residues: CASSLLGNKETQYF. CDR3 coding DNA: TGTGCCAGCAGCTTACTAGGGAATAAGGAGACCCAGTACTTC. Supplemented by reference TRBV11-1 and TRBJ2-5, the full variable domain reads EAEVAQSPRYKITEKSQAVAFWCDPISGHATLYWYRQILGQGPELLVQFQDESVVDDSQLPKDRFSAERLKGVDSTLKIQPAELGDSAMYLCASSLLGNKETQYFGPGTRLLVL.